The clone carrying this T cell receptor beta chain came up a few times. Its target is unknown. The V and J ends lost 3 bases and 0 bases respectively, with 12 bases between them. In germline, CDR1 is PRHDT, CDR2 FYEKMQ (reference sequence). The CDR3 has 15 amino acids. Individual cDNA molecules each received unique molecular identifiers attached to them. Each CDR3 protein gets one entry after TCRdb re-called the 5' RACE reads with MiXCR. This table has tens of thousands of distinct CDR3 sequences, approximately 6% appearing once. The sample is drawn from a study of early T cells in non-severe SARS-CoV-2 infection. Study context: Sequencing of bulk RNA from unsorted whole blood was done, without chain pairing.

Study-wide results and caveats: Lookups in VDJdb leaned toward anti-spike CD8 responses and missed private and CD4 specificities.

Here the sequenced sample was whole blood, taken at baseline. This receptor was identified in an adult who was a healthcare worker with PCR-confirmed SARS-CoV-2 infection or an uninfected control (not recorded which). The V call is TRBV13, the J call TRBJ2-7; D uncertain. This chain's CDR3 is CASSFRDGDSYEQYF. In DNA form, the CDR3 reads TGTGCCAGCAGCTTTCGAGACGGCGACTCCTACGAGCAGTACTTC.